This TCR beta chain was recorded in a study of spatial heterogeneity in lung cancer. Study-level information: Beta-chain sequences consistently outnumbered alpha-chain sequences in detection. Broader study findings: Resection saw ubiquitous expanded tumor TCRs appear in blood more than follow-up did.

Time point in this sample: blood at routine non-recurrence follow-up after resection. Whole RNA, which was extracted from tumor, nontumor lung tissue or frozen PBMC, was sequenced without any cell sorting. This clonotype has at least ten counts. Its antigen remains unknown. One entry per CDR3 protein, called by TCRdb with MiXCR from the 5' RACE reads. Of around 27,000 distinct CDR3 sequences in the sample, 5.4% are singletons; the top ten hold 20% to 25%. Looked up from germline, CDR1 is SGHRS and CDR2 is YFSETQ. CDR3 length equals 17 residues. The V segment lost 0 bases and the J segment 6 bases; nucleotides outside the gene matches: 7.

Sequenced here: PBMCs, sampled at follow-up. This clonotype was sampled from a female donor with early-stage non-small cell lung cancer. V gene TRBV5-1 combines with J gene TRBJ1-6, with TRBD1 matching 9 bases. The CDR3 protein is CASSLENGQGINSPLHF. The CDR3 DNA reads TGCGCCAGCAGCTTGGAAAATGGACAGGGGATTAATTCACCCCTCCACTTT.